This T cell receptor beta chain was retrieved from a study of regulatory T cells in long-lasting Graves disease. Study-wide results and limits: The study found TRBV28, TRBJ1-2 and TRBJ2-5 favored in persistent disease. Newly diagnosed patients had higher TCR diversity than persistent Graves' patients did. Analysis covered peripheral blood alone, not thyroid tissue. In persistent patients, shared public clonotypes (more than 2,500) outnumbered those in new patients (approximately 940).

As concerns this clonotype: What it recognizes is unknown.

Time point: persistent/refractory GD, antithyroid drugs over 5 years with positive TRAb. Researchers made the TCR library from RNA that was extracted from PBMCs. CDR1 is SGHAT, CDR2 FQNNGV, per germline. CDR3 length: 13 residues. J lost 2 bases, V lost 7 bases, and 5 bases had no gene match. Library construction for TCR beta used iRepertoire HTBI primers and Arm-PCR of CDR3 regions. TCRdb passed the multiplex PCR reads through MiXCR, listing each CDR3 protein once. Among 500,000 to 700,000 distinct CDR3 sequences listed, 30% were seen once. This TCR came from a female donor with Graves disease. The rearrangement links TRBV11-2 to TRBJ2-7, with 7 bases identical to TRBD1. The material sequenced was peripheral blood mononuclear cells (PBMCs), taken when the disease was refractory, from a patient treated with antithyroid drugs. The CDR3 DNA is TGTGCCAGCACCGAGGGACAGCCCTACGAGCAGTACTTC. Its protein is CASTEGQPYEQYF.